This T cell receptor (beta chain) was observed in a study of cytomegalovirus exposure and HLA in healthy donors. About the research overall: Inside one of the first data releases sat around 86 million unique TCRs taken from HLA-typed donors. Whole-study findings and limits: Investigators reported 150 to 200 TCR beta chains as tied to cytomegalovirus.

The CDR3 contains 14 residues. The V gene's germline CDR1 is LNHNV and CDR2 YYDKDF (reference sequence). Trimming removed 3 bases from V and 9 bases from J, with 15 bases in between. As for this clone: Its specificity is unknown.

Primers included in the PCR were 60 Vbeta and 13 Jbeta primers. Libraries were prepared by immunoSEQ multiplex PCR; TCRdb keeps only in-frame clonotypes and omits some of them. Its listing shows about 170,000 clones. Sequencing used PBMCs. The TCR originated in a woman aged 18-30 years in good health and CMV-seropositive. V and J are TRBV15 and TRBJ1-3; a possible D gene is TRBD1 (5 bases). The CDR3 here is CATSSALRGATIYF. In nucleotides, the CDR3 is TGTGCCACCAGCAGCGCCTTAAGGGGCGCCACCATATATTTT.